This T cell receptor beta chain originates from a study of regulatory T cells in long-lasting Graves disease. CDR1 and CDR2 from the germline V gene are SGHNT and YYREEE (reference sequence). The CDR3 runs 15 residues. Germline trimming cut 5 bases from V and 8 bases from J; bases unmatched to any gene: 13. HTBI primers from iRepertoire and Arm-PCR of CDR3 regions yielded the TCR beta libraries. Each CDR3 protein is one row after TCRdb ran MiXCR on the multiplex PCR reads. The repertoire consists of 620,000 or so distinct CDR3 sequences, with around 17% occurring once and the leading ten covering 15% to 20%. Time point meaning: newly diagnosed GD, antithyroid drugs for less than 3 months. Following extraction of RNA from PBMCs, that RNA was used to make the TCR library. These same records also appear under a second study, on T cells in Graves' hyperthyroidism and ophthalmopathy.

This clonotype was sampled from a woman in her 30s with Graves disease. This sample comprised peripheral blood mononuclear cells (PBMCs), obtained at new diagnosis, from a patient treated with antithyroid drugs. V and J are TRBV5-4 and TRBJ2-3; 8 bases align to TRBD1. The CDR3 sequence: CASRPQDQGAGTQYF. The CDR3 DNA reads as TGTGCCAGCAGACCTCAGGACCAGGGGGCGGGTACGCAGTATTTT.